This entry lists 16 T cell receptor beta chains sequenced from one sample in a study of blood T cells in healthy people across ages. Then a second PCR, running roughly 7 to 11 cycles, was carried out with a sample-barcoded 5' primer and a J-beta primer mix. TCRdb processed the 5' RACE reads anew with MiXCR; each CDR3 protein has one entry. There are 550,000 to 650,000 distinct CDR3 sequences in the sample; approximately 26% occur only once, and approximately 3.3% lies in the top ten. The same sample was also used in a study of T cells of mothers and their children.

The sample comprised blood. These receptors were taken from a boy aged 2 to 10 in good health.

This clonotype was recorded many times. This chain joins TRBV2 and TRBJ2-6; a weak D match, TRBD1 (6 bases). CDR3 length: 15 amino acids. The germline gives CDR1 SNHLY, CDR2 FYNNEI. With 6 bases removed from V and 0 bases from J, the gap between germline ends came to 9 bases. The CDR3, as DNA: TGTGCCAGCAGAAGACAGGACTCTGGGGCCAACGTCCTGACTTTC. Protein sequence: CASRRQDSGANVLTF.

As to this clonotype: An end of the junction differs from the germline gene, which may be a read error. The chain links TRBV20-1 to TRBJ2-5; TRBD2 matches at 7 bases. CDR1 is DFQATT and CDR2 is SNEGSKA in the germline V gene (reference sequence). The length of the CDR3 is 16 residues. The CDR3 is CSARAVLADYRNERFF. CDR3 nucleotide sequence: TGCAGTGCTAGAGCGGTCCTAGCGGACTATCGGAATGAGCGGTTCTTC.

The rearrangement joins TRBV19 to TRBJ1-2; 8 bases fit TRBD1. The V gene's germline CDR1 is LNHDA and CDR2 SQIVND (reference sequence). The trim removed 5 bases at V and 7 bases at J, leaving 9 bases unmatched. This CDR3 is built from 14 residues. CDR3 in amino acids: CASSLDRERFGYTF. CDR3 coding DNA: TGTGCCAGTAGTCTGGACAGGGAGAGGTTTGGCTACACCTTC. Supplemented by reference TRBV19 and TRBJ1-2, the full variable domain reads DGGITQSPKYLFRKEGQNVTLSCEQNLNHDAMYWYRQDPGQGLRLIYYSQIVNDFQKGDIAEGYSVSREKKESFPLTVTSAQKNPTAFYLCASSLDRERFGYTFGSGTRLTVV.

The V and J genes are TRBV29-1 and TRBJ1-2; no definite D call. Germline V gene lookup returns CDR1 SQVTM and CDR2 ANQGSEA. Trimming took 3 bases from V and 4 from J, leaving 15 bases between them. The CDR3 is made up of 14 amino acids. As DNA, the CDR3 is TGCAGCGTTGATCAGGAGGGCAACGGCTATGGCTACACCTTC. Translated: CSVDQEGNGYGYTF. Drawing the rest from reference TRBV29-1 and TRBJ1-2, the complete variable domain is SAVISQKPSRDICQRGTSLTIQCQVDSQVTMMFWYRQQPGQSLTLIATANQGSEATYESGFVIDKFPISRPNLTFSTLTVSNMSPEDSSIYLCSVDQEGNGYGYTFGSGTRLTVV.

Comments on this clonotype: Relative to the germline gene, one junction end is altered; a read error may explain this. The J gene is TRBJ2-1, the V gene TRBV5-1; D is perhaps TRBD1 (5 bases). The germline V gene encodes CDR1 SGHRS and CDR2 YFSETQ. The CDR3 runs 15 residues. The CDR3 bases are TGCGCCAGCAGCTCCCGATGGACAAAGCGCAATGAGCCGTTCTTC. Encoded protein: CASSSRWTKRNEPFF.

This clonotype came up a few times. The CDR3 region has the DNA TGTGCCAGCAGTTCCCCGACTTTTGGACTAGCGGTCAATGAGCAGTTCTTC. Translation gives CASSSPTFGLAVNEQFF. This chain connects TRBV27 to TRBJ2-5; the match to TRBD2 covers 10 bases. TRBJ2-1 matches the DNA end more closely, so the J call is doubtful. This CDR3 has 17 residues. Germline CDR1 reads MNHEY; CDR2 reads SMNVEV (reference sequence).

This clonotype came up a few times. The junction departs from the called germline gene at one end, perhaps through a read error. This chain links TRBV6-5 with TRBJ2-1; TRBD1 might be the D (5 bases). Germline V CDR1 and CDR2: MNHEY, SVGAGI. CDR3 length: 14 residues. In DNA, the CDR3 is TGTGCCAGCAGTTCACAGGTCCCCTACAATGAGCAGTTTTTC. Its translation: CASSSQVPYNEQFF.

This chain connects TRBV7-6 to TRBJ2-3; possibly TRBD2 for D (6 bases). V gave up 5 bases and J gave up 3 bases, with 15 bases separating them. The germline gives CDR1 SGHVS, CDR2 FNYEAQ. The CDR3 contains 15 residues. The CDR3 is CASSKAGASTDTQYF. The DNA of the CDR3 is TGTGCCAGCAGCAAAGCGGGTGCTTCTACAGATACGCAGTATTTT.

This sequence joins TRBV3-1 and TRBJ1-2; perhaps TRBD1 as D (5 bases). The CDR3 is made up of 15 amino acids. With 1 base removed from V and 6 bases from J, the gap between germline ends came to 15 bases. From germline, CDR1 is LGHDT and CDR2 YNNKEL (reference sequence). The CDR3 sequence: CASSQAREGIDGYTF. Here the CDR3 DNA reads TGTGCCAGCAGCCAAGCCCGGGAGGGGATCGATGGCTACACCTTC.

The rearrangement links TRBV18 to TRBJ1-6, with TRBD1 matching over 9 bases. V lost 1 base to trimming and J lost 9 bases; unmatched junction nucleotides: 4. CDR3 length: 15 amino acids. Germline assignment: CDR1 KGHSH and CDR2 LQKENI. CDR3 bases: TGTGCCAGCTCACCACTGACAGGGGGGGGTTCACCCCTCCACTTT. It yields the protein CASSPLTGGGSPLHF. The variable domain in full, completed from reference TRBV18 and TRBJ1-6, reads NAGVMQNPRHLVRRRGQEARLRCSPMKGHSHVYWYRQLPEEGLKFMVYLQKENIIDESGMPKERFSAEFPKEGPSILRIQQVVRGDSAAYFCASSPLTGGGSPLHFGNGTRLTVT.

This rearrangement joins TRBV20-1 to TRBJ1-6, with D perhaps TRBD1 (6 bases). Trimming took off 7 bases at V and 8 bases at J, with 18 bases between the two ends. The CDR3 sequence is 14 residues long. Germline CDR1 reads DFQATT; CDR2 reads SNEGSKA (reference sequence). CDR3 protein: CSDQPGQLDSPLHF. The DNA of the CDR3 is TGCAGTGATCAACCGGGACAACTAGATTCACCCCTCCACTTT.

The V and J genes are TRBV4-3 and TRBJ2-5, with 7 bases lining up with TRBD2. V was clipped by 0 bases and J by 4 bases; unmatched bases: 5. From germline, CDR1 is LGHNA and CDR2 YSLEER. The length of the CDR3 is 15 residues. DNA of the CDR3: TGCGCCAGCAGCCAAGATTGGACTAGTCGAGAGACCCAGTACTTC. Protein: CASSQDWTSRETQYF.

V gene TRBV12-5 combines with J gene TRBJ2-2; TRBD1 agrees at 8 bases. CDR3 length: 16 residues. Trimming removed 1 base from V and 1 base from J; junction bases left unmatched: 2. Per germline, CDR1 LGHNT and CDR2 FRNRAP. CDR3 residues: CASGLGTGWNTGELFF. CDR3 bases: TGTGCTAGTGGTTTGGGGACAGGGTGGAACACCGGGGAGCTGTTTTTT.

This clonotype showed up just once. J is TRBJ2-7 and V is TRBV6-2 or TRBV6-3, with 7 bases identical to TRBD1. Per germline, CDR1 MNHEY and CDR2 SVGEGT. V dropped 6 bases and J dropped 5; count of bases not matched to a gene: 13. CDR3 length equals 15 residues. CDR3 sequence reads: CASSRRQGLRDEQYF. As DNA, the CDR3 is TGTGCCAGCAGCCGGAGACAGGGATTACGGGACGAGCAGTACTTC.

This clonotype came up a few times. This chain uses TRBV7-9 with TRBJ1-4, with no clear D. Trimming pared 2 bases from V and 7 bases from J, leaving 11 bases between. CDR1 is SEHNR, CDR2 FQNEAQ, per germline (reference sequence). The CDR3 consists of 14 residues. CDR3 amino acids: CASSLPGRGEKLFF. In nucleotides, the CDR3 is TGTGCCAGCAGCTTACCAGGACGGGGTGAAAAACTGTTTTTT. Using reference TRBV7-9 and TRBJ1-4 for the parts outside the CDR3, the full variable domain is DTGVSQNPRHKITKRGQNVTFRCDPISEHNRLYWYRQTLGQGPEFLTYFQNEAQLEKSRLLSDRFSAERPKGSFSTLEIQRTEQGDSAMYLCASSLPGRGEKLFFGSGTQLSVL.

This rearrangement joins TRBV12-3 or TRBV12-4 to TRBJ2-5, with 9 bases fitting TRBD2. V was pared by 7 bases and J by 2 bases, with 11 bases of the junction left unmatched. This CDR3 has 16 residues. The CDR3 coding sequence is TGTGCCAGCACAACCCGGCGGGGGGGCGAGCAAGAGACCCAGTACTTC. Translated, it gives CASTTRRGGEQETQYF.